These 17 T cell receptor beta chains share one sample of origin, sequenced in a study of blood T cell repertoires in COVID-19. Measured with immunoSEQ multiplex PCR; TCRdb has only the in-frame clones, and not every one. This table holds under 300,000 clones, about 87% found once. The sample taken for sequencing was PBMCs or T cells enriched from blood (not recorded which). These receptors were obtained from a woman aged 50 to 65 who had recovered from COVID-19.

This chain connects TRBV5-1 to TRBJ1-6; a weak D match, TRBD1 (5 bases). Germline V gene data show CDR1 as SGHRS and CDR2 as YFSETQ. The V end was cut by 0 bases, the J end by 4 bases, with 11 bases between. The CDR3 spans 16 residues. The DNA of the CDR3 is TGCGCCAGCAGCTTGGCTGGGGCACGTTATAATTCACCCCTCCACTTT. Translation: CASSLAGARYNSPLHF.

CDR3 sequence reads: CASSTDYNRDRGAKNIQYF. CDR3 coding DNA: TGTGCCAGCAGCACCGACTATAACCGGGACAGGGGAGCCAAAAACATTCAGTACTTC. The chain uses TRBV21-1 and TRBJ2-4; the table's D call, TRBD1, has no DNA check behind it. TRBV21-1 is deemed a pseudogene. The CDR3 covers 19 residues.

The chain couples TRBV10-3 to TRBJ2-1, with 7 bases identical to TRBD2. The J segment lost 7 bases and the V segment lost 8 bases, leaving 20 bases of the junction unmatched. There are 17 residues in the CDR3. Germline V gives CDR1 ENHRY, CDR2 SYGVKD. The CDR3 loop reads CAISMGDGRPFENEQFF. CDR3 in DNA: TGTGCCATCTCTATGGGCGACGGGAGGCCGTTTGAGAATGAGCAGTTCTTC.

The chain has TRBV6-2 or TRBV6-3 and TRBJ2-5; a possible D gene is TRBD1 (5 bases). The CDR3 sequence is 11 residues long. The V end lost 5 bases, the J end lost 5 bases, and 6 bases lay between the germline ends. Germline loops: CDR1 MNHEY, CDR2 SVGEGT. The CDR3 nucleotides are TGTGCCAGCAGTAACAGGGAGACCCAGTACTTC. It translates to CASSNRETQYF.

The genes are TRBV6-6 and TRBJ1-1, with D perhaps matching TRBD1 (5 bases). Germline CDR1 MNHNY, CDR2 SVGAGI (reference sequence). CDR3 length equals 12 residues. V lost 4 bases and J 4 bases, leaving 7 bases between the germline ends. CDR3 region: CASSLRGTEAFF. CDR3 DNA: TGTGCCAGCAGTTTAAGGGGCACTGAAGCTTTCTTT.

The chain is built from TRBV6-5 and TRBJ2-3, with D uncertain. This CDR3 is 15 amino acids long. Trimming left V 0 bases short and J 3 bases short, with 10 bases between. The germline V gene has CDR1 MNHEY and CDR2 SVGAGI. The CDR3 sequence: CASSYSTLRTDTQYF. DNA for the CDR3: TGTGCCAGCAGTTACTCGACTCTGCGGACAGATACGCAGTATTTT.

V gene TRBV19 combines with J gene TRBJ2-6; TRBD2 might be the D (5 bases). Germline V gene data show CDR1 as LNHDA and CDR2 as SQIVND (reference sequence). The V end was cut by 6 bases, the J end by 0 bases, with 12 bases between. CDR3 length: 16 amino acids. This CDR3 is CASREDFRSGANVLTF. DNA of the CDR3: TGTGCCAGTAGGGAGGACTTCCGCTCTGGGGCCAACGTCCTGACTTTC.

The genes are TRBV5-6 and TRBJ2-1; possibly TRBD2 for D (6 bases). V shed 2 bases and J shed 0 bases, with 9 bases lying between them. Germline V gene data show CDR1 as SGHDT and CDR2 as YYEEEE. The CDR3 has 15 amino acids. CDR3 region: CASSFGLISYNEQFF. CDR3 in DNA: TGTGCCAGCAGCTTCGGACTAATCTCCTACAATGAGCAGTTCTTC.

This chain uses TRBV7-3 with TRBJ2-5, with D maybe TRBD1 (6 bases). The V gene lost 3 bases and the J gene lost 4 bases, with 9 bases spanning the gap. The germline gives CDR1 SGHTA, CDR2 FQGTGA. The CDR3 has 13 amino acids. CDR3 protein: CASSFLTGETQYF. In DNA form, the CDR3 reads TGTGCCAGCAGCTTCCTGACAGGAGAGACCCAGTACTTC.

This clone was counted only a few times. The rearrangement joins TRBV5-6 to TRBJ1-2; D is unclear. This CDR3 has 13 amino acids. Germline V gene lookup returns CDR1 SGHDT and CDR2 YYEEEE. Trimming removed 2 bases from V and 8 bases from J, with 13 bases in between. The DNA for the CDR3 is TGTGCCAGCAGCTTCCAGACTTTTCTAGGCTACACCTTC. Protein: CASSFQTFLGYTF.

This clone was recorded once. J is TRBJ2-1 and V is TRBV24-1; 7 positions match TRBD1. The CDR3 length is 13 residues. V dropped 4 bases and J dropped 9; count of bases not matched to a gene: 5. Germline V gene lookup returns CDR1 KGHDR and CDR2 SFDVKD. The DNA of the CDR3 is TGTGCCACCAGTGACCTCAGGGGGATTGAGCAGTTCTTC. Residues: CATSDLRGIEQFF.

The chain has TRBV9 and TRBJ1-1, with 10 nucleotides matching TRBD1. The CDR3 has 15 amino acids. The ends lost 1 base at V and 3 bases at J; junction bases unmatched: 3. Germline V lookup: CDR1 SGDLS, CDR2 YYNGEE. The CDR3 region is CASSVSGTGDTEAFF. The DNA for the CDR3 is TGTGCCAGCAGCGTAAGCGGGACAGGGGACACTGAAGCTTTCTTT. The entire variable domain, with the rest obtained from reference TRBV9 and TRBJ1-1, is as follows: DSGVTQTPKHLITATGQRVTLRCSPRSGDLSVYWYQQSLDQGLQFLIQYYNGEERAKGNILERFSAQQFPDLHSELNLSSLELGDSALYFCASSVSGTGDTEAFFGQGTRLTVV.

The rearrangement joins TRBV28 to TRBJ2-1; 14 nucleotides agree with TRBD2. In germline, CDR1 is MDHEN, CDR2 SYDVKM. CDR3 length: 19 amino acids. With V trimmed by 6 bases and J by 0 bases, 10 bases remained unmatched. The CDR3 DNA reads as TGTGCCAGCAGAGGACAGGCCGGGACTAGCGGGAGCTCCTACAATGAGCAGTTCTTC. It is translated as CASRGQAGTSGSSYNEQFF.

This sequence joins TRBV29-1 and TRBJ2-7, with D unclear. The germline gives CDR1 SQVTM, CDR2 ANQGSEA. The CDR3 totals 10 residues. V was pared by 6 bases and J by 1 base, with 4 bases between. CDR3 in amino acids: CSVVSYEQYF. CDR3 DNA: TGCAGCGTCGTTTCCTACGAGCAGTACTTC.

This sequence joins TRBV5-5 and TRBJ2-7; 7 bases line up with TRBD2. The CDR3 runs to 14 residues. After removal of 0 bases from V and 0 bases from J, the junction contained 0 bases not matched to a gene. Germline-derived CDR1 and CDR2 are SGHKS and YYEKEE (reference sequence). CDR3 in amino acids: CASSLGGSSYEQYF. DNA for the CDR3: TGTGCCAGCAGCTTGGGCGGGAGCTCCTACGAGCAGTACTTC. Drawing the rest from reference TRBV5-5 and TRBJ2-7, the complete variable domain is DAGVTQSPTHLIKTRGQQVTLRCSPISGHKSVSWYQQVLGQGPQFIFQYYEKEERGRGNFPDRFSARQFPNYSSELNVNALLLGDSALYLCASSLGGSSYEQYFGPGTRLTVT.

The chain links TRBV6-5 to TRBJ1-3, with D hard to call. Per germline, CDR1 MNHEY and CDR2 SVGAGI. V dropped 4 bases and J dropped 0 bases, with 10 bases sitting between them. CDR3 length: 15 amino acids. The CDR3 region has the DNA TGTGCCAGCAGTTTAGGACTGAACTCTGGAAACACCATATATTTT. Translated: CASSLGLNSGNTIYF.

The chain couples TRBV18 to TRBJ2-3, with 7 bases that match TRBD1. The length of the CDR3 is 15 residues. J gave up 0 bases and V 2 bases, and 2 bases lay outside the gene matches. Germline CDR1 and CDR2: KGHSH and LQKENI. CDR3 sequence (DNA): TGTGCCAGCTCACCAACAGGGGCCAGCACAGATACGCAGTATTTT. Translation gives CASSPTGASTDTQYF.